The entry below describes one TCR beta chain. The data belong to a study of blood T cell repertoires in COVID-19. Study-wide background: Sample material is recorded as cDNA or gDNA derived from T cells, B-cell-depleted T cells, or PBMCs.

Per the original methods: Estimated nucleated cell counts came from reference gene primer amplification. Clones were read by immunoSEQ multiplex PCR, and TCRdb kept only the in-frame ones, dropping some. Clonal size and the V and J genes are those of that table, whereas D and trimming came from the DNA. The sample consists of under 200,000 clones, 86% of them appearing once. V lost 5 bases and J lost 2, with 10 bases in between. CDR1 WNHNN and CDR2 SYGVQD come from the germline V gene (reference sequence). The CDR3 has 13 residues. Across about two dozen US areas, participants ranged in age from 18 to 89 years. Cohort assignment relied on participant-reported clinical history.

The sequencing input was PBMCs or T cells enriched from blood (not recorded which). The gene calls are TRBV10-1 and TRBJ2-7; D might be TRBD1 (6 bases). This TCR derives from a man aged 35 to 55 with acute COVID-19. Here the CDR3 DNA reads TGCGCCAGCAGTCAAAGGGGGACCTACGAGCAGTACTTC. As protein: CASSQRGTYEQYF.